These T cell receptor beta chains were read from a single sample in a study of blood T cells in healthy people across ages. One entry per CDR3 protein results from TCRdb running MiXCR on the 5' RACE reads. Of 700,000 or so distinct CDR3 sequences detected, around a fifth appear once; the ten largest clones hold roughly 22%. Sequencing used blood. Receptors were obtained from a man between 65 and 85 years old in good health. The CDR3 runs from the conserved cysteine through the conserved F or W. The D gene is left open where the match is weak. The size entry is marked missing in some rows and otherwise reads once, few, many or a size class.

size	J	V	D	length	CDR3	DNA
.	TRBJ1-1	TRBV6-9	.	12	CASSSSPAEAFF	TGTGCCAGCAGTTCCTCCCCAGCAGAAGCTTTCTTT
.	TRBJ2-5	TRBV7-6	TRBD2	14	CASSIASGQETQYF	TGTGCCAGCAGCATAGCTAGCGGCCAAGAGACCCAGTACTTC
.	TRBJ2-5	TRBV7-8	.	16	CASSPLPDVGLETQYF	TGTGCCAGCAGCCCCCTCCCGGACGTCGGCCTGGAGACCCAGTACTTC
many	TRBJ2-4	TRBV5-4	.	14	CASSLDRAGNIQYF	TGTGCCAGCAGCTTGGATAGGGCAGGAAACATTCAGTACTTC
few	TRBJ2-7	TRBV29-1	TRBD2	14	CSVEVRGEGYEQYF	TGCAGCGTTGAAGTACGGGGGGAGGGCTACGAGCAGTACTTC
.	TRBJ2-7	TRBV7-2	TRBD2	14	CASSLAPSGYEQYF	TGTGCCAGCAGCTTAGCGCCTAGCGGCTACGAGCAGTACTTC
few	TRBJ2-3	TRBV20-1	.	17	CIVEGGTAKEITDTQYF	TGCATTGTTGAGGGGGGGACAGCCAAGGAAATCACAGATACGCAGTATTTT
few	TRBJ2-1	TRBV25-1	TRBD2	17	CASSEYGASGRIDEQFF	TGTGCCAGCAGTGAATATGGGGCTAGCGGGAGAATCGATGAGCAGTTCTTC
few	TRBJ1-1	TRBV12-3/TRBV12-4	.	14	CASSSQYQGTEAFF	TGTGCCAGCAGTTCCCAATACCAGGGGACTGAAGCTTTCTTT
.	TRBJ1-2	TRBV12-3/TRBV12-4	TRBD1	14	CASSWDRGSGGYTF	TGTGCCAGCAGTTGGGACAGGGGAAGTGGTGGCTACACCTTC
.	TRBJ2-5	TRBV14	TRBD1	13	CASNQQGGETQYF	TGTGCCAGCAACCAACAGGGGGGAGAGACCCAGTACTTC
few	TRBJ2-1	TRBV11-2	.	14	CASSPVWGKNEQFF	TGTGCCAGCAGCCCCGTATGGGGAAAGAATGAGCAGTTCTTC
few	TRBJ1-2	TRBV30	.	12	CAWSVGPHGYTF	TGTGCCTGGAGTGTCGGCCCTCATGGCTACACCTTC
.	TRBJ1-1	TRBV7-2	.	12	CASSAVGTEAFF	TGTGCCAGCAGCGCGGTCGGCACTGAAGCTTTCTTT
.	TRBJ2-3	TRBV11-2	TRBD2	14	CASSPQAGFYTPYF	TGTGCCAGCAGCCCCCAAGCGGGATTTTATACGCCGTATTTT
few	TRBJ1-1	TRBV29-1	.	13	CSVGWDPNTEAFF	TGCAGCGTTGGATGGGATCCGAACACTGAAGCTTTCTTT
few	TRBJ2-5	TRBV12-3/TRBV12-4	TRBD2	16	CASRRTSGERQETQYF	TGTGCCAGCAGAAGGACTAGCGGGGAGAGGCAAGAGACCCAGTACTTC
.	TRBJ2-3	TRBV29-1	.	10	CSGTGDTQYF	TGCAGCGGGACTGGAGATACGCAGTATTTT
once	TRBJ2-6	TRBV7-2	.	18	CASSPQVSLRAGANVLTF	TGTGCCAGCAGCCCCCAGGTTTCCCTGCGAGCTGGGGCCAACGTCCTGACTTTC
.	TRBJ1-2	TRBV9	.	14	CASSEGTGIYGYTF	TGTGCCAGCAGCGAGGGGACGGGTATCTATGGCTACACCTTC
.	TRBJ1-1	TRBV29-1	TRBD1	11	CIGTGGTEAFF	TGCATCGGAACAGGGGGCACTGAAGCTTTCTTT
.	TRBJ1-1	TRBV20-1	TRBD1	16	CSARPHLPGGGTEPFF	TGCAGTGCTAGACCACATCTCCCAGGGGGAGGCACTGAACCTTTCTTT
few	TRBJ1-4	TRBV2	.	16	CASKGPTTTRSEKLFF	TGTGCCAGCAAGGGGCCAACCACCACCAGGAGTGAAAAACTGTTTTTT
.	TRBJ2-5	TRBV2	TRBD2	17	CASSGRPGGGLQETQYF	TGTGCCAGCAGTGGGCGTCCTGGCGGGGGGCTACAAGAGACCCAGTACTTC
many	TRBJ1-1	TRBV12-3/TRBV12-4	.	15	CASSFGSGSGTEAFF	TGTGCCAGCAGTTTCGGTTCGGGTTCTGGCACTGAAGCTTTCTTT
few	TRBJ1-2	TRBV29-1	TRBD1	13	CSVGDRVWYGYTF	TGCAGCGTTGGGGACAGGGTCTGGTATGGCTACACCTTC
.	TRBJ1-4	TRBV29-1	.	14	CSVGTDSTNEKLFF	TGCAGCGTTGGGACAGATTCAACTAATGAAAAACTGTTTTTT
few	TRBJ1-1	TRBV11-2	.	12	CASSLERTEAFF	TGTGCCAGCAGCTTAGAAAGGACTGAAGCTTTCTTT
few	TRBJ2-1	TRBV29-1	TRBD2	14	CSVLAGVLYNEQFF	TGCAGCGTCCTAGCGGGAGTCTTGTACAATGAGCAGTTCTTC
.	TRBJ1-2	TRBV10-3	.	13	CAISESGVDGYTF	TGTGCCATCAGTGAGTCTGGCGTGGACGGCTACACCTTC
.	TRBJ2-1	TRBV6-5	TRBD2	14	CASRAGGPGNEQFF	TGTGCCAGCAGAGCGGGGGGGCCGGGCAATGAGCAGTTCTTC
few	TRBJ1-4	TRBV21-1	.	15	CASSKALSGGEKLFF	TGTGCCAGCAGCAAAGCGCTTTCAGGGGGAGAAAAACTGTTTTTT
few	TRBJ2-1	TRBV18	TRBD2	16	CASSPPSRGGNNEQFF	TGTGCCAGCTCACCACCGTCGCGCGGGGGAAACAATGAGCAGTTCTTC
few	TRBJ2-1	TRBV12-3/TRBV12-4	.	14	CASSLVGLRNEQFF	TGTGCCAGCAGTTTAGTTGGACTACGAAATGAGCAGTTCTTC
.	TRBJ2-5	TRBV28	TRBD2	16	CASSFPGGLERETQYF	TGTGCCAGCAGTTTCCCCGGCGGACTAGAGCGGGAGACCCAGTACTTC
.	TRBJ1-4	TRBV20-1	.	13	CSAIIGGDEKLFF	TGCAGTGCCATAATCGGGGGCGATGAAAAACTGTTTTTT
.	TRBJ1-4	TRBV20-1	TRBD1	14	CSARETGGDGKLFF	TGCAGTGCTAGAGAGACAGGGGGCGATGGAAAACTGTTTTTT
.	TRBJ1-5	TRBV6-2/TRBV6-3	.	16	CASSPMGRDSNQPQHF	TGTGCCAGCAGCCCGATGGGGAGAGATAGCAATCAGCCCCAGCATTTT
.	TRBJ1-1	TRBV6-6	TRBD1	17	CASSTRTGLTMNTEAFF	TGTGCCAGCAGTACCCGGACAGGATTAACCATGAACACTGAAGCTTTCTTT
.	TRBJ2-5	TRBV6-2/TRBV6-3	TRBD1	14	CASRTTGGGETQYF	TGTGCCAGCAGAACGACAGGGGGGGGAGAGACCCAGTACTTC
.	TRBJ1-4	TRBV5-6	TRBD1	15	CASSLGQGALGGLLF	TGTGCCAGCAGCCTTGGACAGGGGGCTCTTGGAGGGCTGCTTTTT
.	TRBJ2-7	TRBV14	.	14	CTSSPGQPRYEQYF	TGTACCAGCAGCCCCGGACAGCCCCGCTACGAGCAGTACTTC
few	TRBJ2-7	TRBV10-1	TRBD2	15	CASSEISGGFYEQYF	TGCGCCAGCAGTGAGATAAGCGGGGGGTTCTACGAGCAGTACTTC
few	TRBJ2-7	TRBV29-1	.	15	CSVNQGGLGSYEQYF	TGCAGCGTAAACCAGGGGGGCTTAGGATCCTACGAGCAGTACTTC
.	TRBJ2-1	TRBV20-1	.	12	CSAYIRASEQFF	TGCAGTGCTTATATCAGGGCGAGTGAGCAGTTCTTC
.	TRBJ2-3	TRBV29-1	.	15	CSAVGVPIGTDTQYF	TGCAGCGCGGTCGGAGTCCCCATCGGCACAGATACGCAGTATTTT
.	TRBJ1-2	TRBV30	.	13	CAWRAAGLYGYTF	TGTGCCTGGAGGGCAGCTGGGCTCTATGGCTACACCTTC
.	TRBJ1-5	TRBV28	.	16	CASSLVSVWRNQPQHF	TGTGCCAGCAGTTTAGTATCTGTGTGGCGCAATCAGCCCCAGCATTTT
.	TRBJ2-1	TRBV7-2	.	11	CASSSGAFQFF	TGTGCCAGCAGCTCTGGGGCTTTCCAGTTCTTC
few	TRBJ1-4	TRBV25-1	.	15	CASSDSRIIDEKLFF	TGTGCCAGCAGTGATTCCCGGATTATAGATGAAAAACTGTTTTTT
.	TRBJ1-3	TRBV6-5	TRBD1	14	CASSYTGAGNTIYF	TGTGCCAGCAGTTACACAGGGGCTGGAAACACCATATATTTT
few	TRBJ1-5	TRBV29-1	.	13	CSVGSGGGQPQHF	TGCAGCGTTGGGTCGGGGGGAGGGCAGCCCCAGCATTTT
.	TRBJ1-2	TRBV5-1	.	17	CASSVIPSSGERYGYTF	TGCGCCAGCAGCGTAATCCCCTCCTCAGGGGAAAGGTATGGCTACACCTTC
.	TRBJ2-1	TRBV10-3	TRBD2	14	CAISVAGGENEQFF	TGTGCCATCAGTGTAGCGGGAGGTGAGAATGAGCAGTTCTTC
.	TRBJ1-1	TRBV10-3	TRBD1	15	CAIKGGDRDRTEAFF	TGTGCCATCAAGGGGGGCGACAGGGATCGAACTGAAGCTTTCTTT
many	TRBJ1-1	TRBV28	.	20	CASSLFLGDGAFSPNTEAFF	TGTGCCAGCAGTTTATTCCTTGGGGACGGAGCTTTTTCCCCAAACACTGAAGCTTTCTTT
.	TRBJ2-3	TRBV6-2/TRBV6-3	.	14	CASSYRSDLDTQYF	TGTGCCAGCAGTTACCGGTCAGATTTAGATACGCAGTATTTT
few	TRBJ2-1	TRBV5-1	TRBD2	14	CASSLAGGHNEQFF	TGCGCCAGCAGCTTAGCGGGGGGCCACAATGAGCAGTTCTTC
many	TRBJ2-3	TRBV5-1	.	14	CASSLDSSTDTQYF	TGTGCCAGCAGCCTCGACAGTAGCACAGATACGCAGTATTTT
few	TRBJ1-4	TRBV24-1	TRBD1	15	CATSDSGTGNEKLFF	TGTGCCACCAGTGATTCCGGGACAGGGAATGAAAAACTGTTTTTT